Listed here are 14 T cell receptor beta chains from one sample, sequenced in a study of T cells after yellow fever vaccination. TCRdb called the 5' RACE reads again in MiXCR, with one record for every CDR3 protein. In the table there are 200,000 to 250,000 distinct CDR3 sequences, more than 3% of which are singletons. Sequenced here: CD4+ T cells sorted from PBMCs, sampled 10 days after the yellow fever booster vaccination. All receptors come from a man between 18 and 29 years old who received the YFV17D yellow fever vaccine.

V gene TRBV12-3 or TRBV12-4 combines with J gene TRBJ1-6; D gene uncertain. The germline V and J ends were trimmed by 7 bases and 2 bases, with 12 bases remaining between them. The CDR3 is made up of 15 amino acids. The CDR3 sequence: CASTSQKPYNSPLHF. The CDR3 DNA reads as TGTGCCAGCACCTCACAGAAACCCTATAATTCACCCCTCCACTTT.

This clonotype turned up a few times. V usage is TRBV2 and J usage is TRBJ2-5; D might be TRBD1 or TRBD2, each matching 5 bases. The ends were cut back, 2 bases at V and 2 bases at J, with 18 bases in the middle. CDR1 is SNHLY and CDR2 is FYNNEI in the germline V gene. The length of the CDR3 is 17 residues. The CDR3, as DNA: TGTGCCAGCAGTGAACTCCGAGGGTGGGGGTCACAAGAGACCCAGTACTTC. It translates to CASSELRGWGSQETQYF.

There are many counts of this clonotype. V usage is TRBV6-5 and J usage is TRBJ1-4; D perhaps matches TRBD1 (6 bases). With 2 bases removed from V and 7 bases from J, the gap between germline ends came to 11 bases. Per the germline V gene, CDR1 is MNHEY and CDR2 is SVGAGI. This CDR3 spans 14 amino acids. This chain's CDR3 is CASSYNGGGEKLFF. In nucleotides, the CDR3 is TGTGCCAGCAGTTACAATGGAGGGGGTGAAAAACTGTTTTTT.

This clonotype was picked up a small number of times. The chain is built from TRBV24-1 and TRBJ1-1; a weak D match, TRBD1 (5 bases). V lost 7 bases to trimming and J lost 5 bases, with 19 bases between them. Germline V gives CDR1 KGHDR, CDR2 SFDVKD. This CDR3 is built from 15 residues. The CDR3 loop is CATSSGTFSRTEAFF. CDR3 in DNA: TGTGCCACCAGCTCGGGGACTTTCTCGAGGACTGAAGCTTTCTTT.

This clonotype was recorded at least ten times. The chain uses TRBV5-1 and TRBJ2-7, with 7 bases aligning to TRBD1. Trimming cost V 4 bases and J 4 bases; bases outside gene matches: 5. The CDR3 covers 13 residues. Germline V CDR1 and CDR2: SGHRS, YFSETQ. The CDR3, as DNA: TGCGCCAGCAGCGTGACAGGGAATTACGAGCAGTACTTC. This translates into CASSVTGNYEQYF.

This clonotype was seen a few times. The chain couples TRBV5-1 to TRBJ1-2; D perhaps matches TRBD1 (6 bases). The V gene lost 4 bases and the J gene lost 8 bases, with 15 bases spanning the gap. CDR1 is SGHRS, CDR2 YFSETQ, per germline. CDR3 length equals 13 residues. The CDR3 here is CASSTPDSRGYTF. CDR3 bases: TGCGCCAGCAGCACCCCGGACAGCCGCGGCTACACCTTC.

In this sample, this clonotype turned up a few times. J is TRBJ2-6 and V is TRBV11-2; TRBD1 is a possible D gene (5 bases). This CDR3 comprises 16 residues. The V gene's germline CDR1 is SGHAT and CDR2 FQNNGV. Trimming took 5 bases from V and 0 from J, leaving 11 bases between them. CDR3 in DNA: TGTGCCAGCAGCGCGACAGCGAGCTCTGGGGCCAACGTCCTGACTTTC. Translating gives CASSATASSGANVLTF.

The chain joins TRBV11-2 to TRBJ2-5; weak D call: TRBD2 (6 bases). Germline lookup yields CDR1 SGHAT and CDR2 FQNNGV. Between the trimmed V and J ends, which lost 3 bases and 5 bases, there was a span of 13 bases. CDR3 length: 14 amino acids. CDR3 sequence (DNA): TGTGCCAGCAGCTTGGGACTCAGCGGGGAGACCCAGTACTTC. Its translation is CASSLGLSGETQYF.

There are a few counts of this clonotype. This sequence joins TRBV6-5 and TRBJ2-3, with 12 bases lining up with TRBD2. Looked up from germline, CDR1 is MNHEY and CDR2 is SVGAGI. J lost 4 bases, V lost 6 bases, and 5 bases had no gene match. CDR3 size: 15 residues. CDR3 bases: TGTGCCAGCAGAGAGACTAGCGGGGGAGCAGATACGCAGTATTTT. Protein sequence: CASRETSGGADTQYF.

This clonotype was found a few times. V gene TRBV4-3 combines with J gene TRBJ1-6; the match to TRBD1 covers 8 bases. V was pared by 0 bases and J by 7 bases, with 11 bases of the junction left unmatched. The V gene's germline CDR1 is LGHNA and CDR2 YSLEER. The CDR3 length is 18 residues. The CDR3 is CASSQESSAGTGNSPLHF. The CDR3 nucleotides read TGCGCCAGCAGCCAAGAATCTAGCGCCGGGACAGGAAATTCACCCCTCCACTTT.

At least ten counts were recorded for this clonotype. The chain couples TRBV28 to TRBJ1-5; weak D call: TRBD1 (6 bases). The CDR3 extends over 13 amino acids. V gave up 6 bases and J gave up 0 bases, with 6 bases separating them. Germline loops: CDR1 MDHEN, CDR2 SYDVKM. CDR3 in amino acids: CASRQGSNQPQHF. CDR3 bases: TGTGCCAGCAGACAGGGTAGCAATCAGCCCCAGCATTTT.

This clonotype was detected a few times. The V and J genes are TRBV9 and TRBJ2-5; TRBD2 aligns across 16 bases. Germline V CDR1 and CDR2: SGDLS, YYNGEE. The V and J ends lost 2 bases and 3 bases, in that order; junction bases with no gene match: 4. This CDR3 contains 17 residues. The CDR3 spells CASSVGLAGGSEETQYF. As DNA, the CDR3 is TGTGCCAGCAGCGTGGGACTAGCGGGGGGGTCGGAAGAGACCCAGTACTTC.

This clonotype occurred a few times. The CDR3 reads CASSQDEVAGSYEQYF. The CDR3, as DNA: TGTGCCAGCAGCCAAGATGAAGTAGCGGGGTCCTACGAGCAGTACTTC. The rearrangement uses TRBV3-1 and TRBJ2-7; 8 nucleotides agree with TRBD2. This CDR3 comprises 16 residues. V lost 0 bases to trimming and J lost 1 base; unmatched junction nucleotides: 5. Germline V lookup: CDR1 LGHDT, CDR2 YNNKEL (reference sequence).

There are many counts of this clonotype. This chain links TRBV20-1 with TRBJ2-7; no clear D gene. Trimming shortened V by 1 base and J by 2 bases, and 12 bases separated the two germline ends. The germline gives CDR1 DFQATT, CDR2 SNEGSKA (reference sequence). The CDR3 loop spans 14 amino acids. The CDR3 nucleotides are TGCAGTGCTAGAGCGGGTGTACAGCCCTACGAGCAGTACTTC. Translated, it gives CSARAGVQPYEQYF.